This entry features one T cell receptor (beta chain) sequence. The data were obtained in a study of shared clonotypes between healthy human individuals. Study in general: Per-donor plates numbered three CD4 naive, three CD4 memory, two CD8 naive and one CD8 memory.

The germline V gene encodes CDR1 SNHLY and CDR2 FYNNEI. V lost 5 bases, J lost 3 bases, and 13 bases lay in between. CDR3 size: 14 residues. The method was immunoSEQ multiplex PCR; TCRdb's version includes in-frame clones alone and lacks a portion of them. Of about 2 million clones listed, approximately 94% are singletons. Naive CD8 cells comprised CD45RO-negative, CCR7-positively selected cells, excluding terminally differentiated effector memory CD45RA+ cells. This sequence was found in a man younger than 35 in good health. Material for sequencing was naive CD8+ T cells sorted from blood. The chain uses TRBV2 and TRBJ1-2; D uncertain. CDR3 nucleotides: TGTGCCAGCAGTTCCGACTGGGAAGACTATGGCTACACCTTC. This translates into CASSSDWEDYGYTF.